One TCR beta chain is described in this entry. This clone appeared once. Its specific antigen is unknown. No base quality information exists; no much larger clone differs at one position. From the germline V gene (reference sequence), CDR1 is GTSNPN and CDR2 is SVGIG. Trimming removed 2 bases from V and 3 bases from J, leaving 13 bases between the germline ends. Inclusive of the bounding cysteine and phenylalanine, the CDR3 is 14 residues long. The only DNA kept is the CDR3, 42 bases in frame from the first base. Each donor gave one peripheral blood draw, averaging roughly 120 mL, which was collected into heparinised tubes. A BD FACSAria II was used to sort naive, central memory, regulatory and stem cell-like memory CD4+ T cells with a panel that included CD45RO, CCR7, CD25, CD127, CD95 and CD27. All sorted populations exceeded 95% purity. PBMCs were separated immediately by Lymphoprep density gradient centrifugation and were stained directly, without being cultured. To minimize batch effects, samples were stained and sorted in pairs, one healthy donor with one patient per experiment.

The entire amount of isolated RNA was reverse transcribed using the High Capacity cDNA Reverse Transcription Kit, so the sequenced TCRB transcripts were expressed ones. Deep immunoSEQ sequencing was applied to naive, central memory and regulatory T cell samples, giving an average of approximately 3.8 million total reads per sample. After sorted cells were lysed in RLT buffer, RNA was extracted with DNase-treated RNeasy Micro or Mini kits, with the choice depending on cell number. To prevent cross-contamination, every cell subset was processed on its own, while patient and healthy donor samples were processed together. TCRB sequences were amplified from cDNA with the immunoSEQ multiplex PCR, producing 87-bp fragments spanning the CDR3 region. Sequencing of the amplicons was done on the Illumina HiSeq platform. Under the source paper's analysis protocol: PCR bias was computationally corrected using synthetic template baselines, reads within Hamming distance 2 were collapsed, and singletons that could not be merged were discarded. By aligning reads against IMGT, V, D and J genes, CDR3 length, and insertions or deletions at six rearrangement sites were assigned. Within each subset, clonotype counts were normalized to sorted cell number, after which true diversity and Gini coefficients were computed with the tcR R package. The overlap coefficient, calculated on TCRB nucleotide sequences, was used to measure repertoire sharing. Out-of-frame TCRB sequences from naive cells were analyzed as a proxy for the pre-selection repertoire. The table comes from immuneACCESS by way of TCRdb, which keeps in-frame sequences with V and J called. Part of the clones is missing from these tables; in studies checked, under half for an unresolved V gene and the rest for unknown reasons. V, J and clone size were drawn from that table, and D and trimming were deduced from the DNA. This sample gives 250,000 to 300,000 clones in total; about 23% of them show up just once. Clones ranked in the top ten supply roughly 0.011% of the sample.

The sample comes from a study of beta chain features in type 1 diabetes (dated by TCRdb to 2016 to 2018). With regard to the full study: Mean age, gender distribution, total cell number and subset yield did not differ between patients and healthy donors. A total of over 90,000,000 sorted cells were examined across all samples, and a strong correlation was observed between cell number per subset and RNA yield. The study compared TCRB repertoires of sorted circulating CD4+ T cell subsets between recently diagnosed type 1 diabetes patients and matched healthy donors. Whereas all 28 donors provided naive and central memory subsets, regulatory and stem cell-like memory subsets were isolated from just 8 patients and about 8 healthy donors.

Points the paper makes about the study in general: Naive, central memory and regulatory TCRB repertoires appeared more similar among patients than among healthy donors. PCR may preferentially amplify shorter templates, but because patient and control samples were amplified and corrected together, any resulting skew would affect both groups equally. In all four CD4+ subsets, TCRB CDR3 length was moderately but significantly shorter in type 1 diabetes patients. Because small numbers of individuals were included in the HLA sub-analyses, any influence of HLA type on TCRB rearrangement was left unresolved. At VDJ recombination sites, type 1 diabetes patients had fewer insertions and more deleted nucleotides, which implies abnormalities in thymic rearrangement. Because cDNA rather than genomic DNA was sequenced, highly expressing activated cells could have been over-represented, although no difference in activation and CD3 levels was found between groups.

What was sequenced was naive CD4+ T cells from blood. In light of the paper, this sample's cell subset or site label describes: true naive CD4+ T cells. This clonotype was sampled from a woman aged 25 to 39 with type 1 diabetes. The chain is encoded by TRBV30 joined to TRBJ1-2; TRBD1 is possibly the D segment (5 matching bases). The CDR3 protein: CAWSPGLWDYGYTF. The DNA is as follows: TGTGCCTGGAGTCCGGGACTCTGGGACTATGGCTACACCTTC.